This entry features one T cell receptor beta chain sequence. Its antigen is still unknown. No clone much larger than this one lies a single base away; base qualities are absent. Reading the germline V gene (reference sequence) gives CDR1 SGHAT and CDR2 FQDESV. There are 15 amino acids in the CDR3, from cysteine to phenylalanine inclusive. Only the CDR3 DNA is retained, 45 bases long and in frame from the first base. Unmatched junction bases come to 3, with V trimmed by 1 base and J by 3 bases. The data were taken from a study of T cell changes during pregnancy in multiple sclerosis (dated by TCRdb to between 2017 and 2020). Regarding the research as a whole: Changes in the T cell repertoire over the course of pregnancy were examined in this study in women with multiple sclerosis.

Libraries were prepared through the immunoSEQ multiplex PCR assay. In TCRdb, the immuneACCESS table is reduced to in-frame sequences with V and J assigned. These tables do not hold every clone; where another copy was compared, an unresolved V gene accounts for under half, and the others remain unexplained. This sample holds 65,000 to 85,000 clones; roughly 88% were observed only once. Approximately 1.5% of the sample is in the top ten clones. The material was peripheral blood, obtained in the third trimester of pregnancy. The sequence was collected from a female donor with multiple sclerosis, enrolled in a pregnancy study. This receptor chain uses TRBV11-1 and TRBJ1-5, with 7 central nucleotides matching TRBD1. The CDR3 protein is CASSLGDSDNQPQHF. The nucleotide sequence reads as follows: TGTGCCAGCAGCTTAGGGGACAGCGACAATCAGCCCCAGCATTTT.